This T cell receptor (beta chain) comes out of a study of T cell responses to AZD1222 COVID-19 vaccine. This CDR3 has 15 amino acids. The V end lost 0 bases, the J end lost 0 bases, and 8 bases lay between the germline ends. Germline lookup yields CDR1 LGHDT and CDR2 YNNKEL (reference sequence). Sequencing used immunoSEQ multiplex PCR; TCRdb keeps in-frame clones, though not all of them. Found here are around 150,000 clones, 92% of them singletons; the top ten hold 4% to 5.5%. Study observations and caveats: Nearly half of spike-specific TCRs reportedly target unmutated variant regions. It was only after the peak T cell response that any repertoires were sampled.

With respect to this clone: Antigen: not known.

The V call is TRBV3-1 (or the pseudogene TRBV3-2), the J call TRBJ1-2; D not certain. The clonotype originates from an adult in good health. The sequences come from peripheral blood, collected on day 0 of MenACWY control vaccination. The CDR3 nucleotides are TGTGCCAGCAGCCAAGACCTGGGCCCTAACTATGGCTACACCTTC. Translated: CASSQDLGPNYGYTF.